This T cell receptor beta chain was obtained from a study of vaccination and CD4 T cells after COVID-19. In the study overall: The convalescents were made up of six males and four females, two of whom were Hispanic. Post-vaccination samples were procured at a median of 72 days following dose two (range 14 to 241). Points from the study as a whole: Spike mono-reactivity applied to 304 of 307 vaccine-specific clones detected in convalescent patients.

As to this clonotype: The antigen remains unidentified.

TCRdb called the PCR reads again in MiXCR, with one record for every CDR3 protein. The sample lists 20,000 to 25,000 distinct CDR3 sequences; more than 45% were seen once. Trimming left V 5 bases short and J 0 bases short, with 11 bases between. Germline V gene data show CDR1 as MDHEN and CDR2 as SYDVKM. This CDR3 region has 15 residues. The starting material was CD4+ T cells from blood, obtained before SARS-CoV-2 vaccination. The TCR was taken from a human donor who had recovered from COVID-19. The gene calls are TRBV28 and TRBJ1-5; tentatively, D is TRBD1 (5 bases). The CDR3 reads CASSLGGYSNQPQHF. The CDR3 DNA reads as TGTGCCAGCAGTCTGGGGGGGTATAGCAATCAGCCCCAGCATTTT.